The clone carrying this TCR beta chain was seen at least ten times. These data belong to a study of neurological immune-mediated disorders. This sample's time point: longitudinal time-point 2. Template-switch 5'RACE cDNA synthesis added a 10-nucleotide unique molecular identifier. TCRdb reprocessed the 5' RACE reads with MiXCR, giving one entry per CDR3 protein. The profile shows 70,000 to 90,000 distinct CDR3 sequences, 5.8% of them singletons. The CDR3 consists of 13 residues. From germline, CDR1 is DFQATT and CDR2 SNEGSKA (reference sequence). V was cut by 5 bases and J by 3 bases, with 11 bases left in between.

The source material was PBMCs. This TCR derives from a woman aged 55-69 years with multiple sclerosis. This rearrangement joins TRBV20-1 to TRBJ1-5; D possibly corresponds to TRBD1 (5 bases). CDR3 in DNA: TGCAGTGCTTCCCTCGGGACCAATCAGCCCCAGCATTTT. Translating it yields CSASLGTNQPQHF.